Below, 2 T cell receptor beta chains from the same sample are listed, as sequenced in a study of T cell repertoires in cytomegalovirus infection. TCRdb fed the reads into MiXCR, producing one record per CDR3 protein. The top ten clones hold about 13% of a sample with a few hundred thousand distinct CDR3 sequences, about 25% of them seen once. Source material: PBMCs. These receptors all stem from a human donor in good health (CMV status not recorded). Some clones in this sample may be carry-over from other donors' samples.

This clonotype was seen only a few times. The chain links TRBV30 to TRBJ2-7, with 8 positions matching TRBD2. Losses at the gene ends were 2 bases for V and 6 bases for J; bases not matched to a gene: 9. This CDR3 comprises 14 residues. Germline V gives CDR1 GTSNPN, CDR2 SVGIG (reference sequence). CDR3 sequence: CAWSTGLASSEQYF. DNA for the CDR3: TGTGCCTGGAGTACAGGACTAGCTTCTAGCGAGCAGTACTTC.

This clonotype was detected only a few times. The V and J genes are TRBV7-8 and TRBJ2-2; a weak D match, TRBD2 (6 bases). The V gene's germline CDR1 is SGHVS and CDR2 FQNEAQ. The CDR3 length is 17 residues. The germline V and J ends were trimmed by 1 base and 7 bases, with 19 bases remaining between them. The CDR3 region is CASSLVSGSPVGGELFF. CDR3 DNA sequence: TGTGCCAGCAGCTTAGTGTCCGGGAGTCCAGTGGGCGGGGAGCTGTTTTTT.